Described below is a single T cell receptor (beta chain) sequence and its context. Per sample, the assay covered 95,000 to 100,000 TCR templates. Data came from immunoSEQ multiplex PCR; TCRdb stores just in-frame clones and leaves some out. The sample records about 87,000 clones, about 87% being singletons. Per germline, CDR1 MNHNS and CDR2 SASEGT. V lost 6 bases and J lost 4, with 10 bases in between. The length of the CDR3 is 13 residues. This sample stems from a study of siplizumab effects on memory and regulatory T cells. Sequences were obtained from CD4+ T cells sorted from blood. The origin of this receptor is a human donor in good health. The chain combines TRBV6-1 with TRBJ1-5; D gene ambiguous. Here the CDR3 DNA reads TGTGCCAGCAGCTATGACACTAATCAGCCCCAGCATTTT. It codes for CASSYDTNQPQHF.